This TCR beta chain is drawn from a study of PD-1 and CTLA-4 blockade in melanoma. The assay was immunoSEQ multiplex PCR, and TCRdb's table has in-frame clones only and misses some. This table has some 29,000 clones, roughly nine tenths appearing once. Trimming left V 3 bases short and J 8 bases short, with 13 bases between. There are 13 residues in the CDR3. The origin of this receptor is a human donor with melanoma. The sample consisted of CD8+ T cells from peripheral blood, taken before anti-PD-1 treatment. The chain combines TRBV12-3 or TRBV12-4 with TRBJ1-2, with D possibly being TRBD1 (6 bases). CDR3 coding DNA: TGTGCCAGCAGTTTTCCAGGGGACCACGGCTACACCTTC. Protein sequence: CASSFPGDHGYTF.